This T cell receptor beta chain was recorded in a study of blood T cell repertoires in COVID-19. About the research overall: The study drew acute and convalescent COVID-19 samples from the United States, Italy and Spain. T cells, B-cell-depleted T cells, or PBMCs provided the cDNA or gDNA that served as material.

Study processing details: Amplification of reference gene primers was used by the study to estimate nucleated cell counts. Clones were read by immunoSEQ multiplex PCR, and TCRdb kept only the in-frame ones, dropping some. V, J and clone size are those of that table, while D and trimming were read from the DNA. Of 250,000 or so clones in the sample, about 83% were seen once. CDR1 and CDR2 from the germline V gene are SGDLS and YYNGEE. Germline trimming cut 0 bases from V and 2 bases from J; bases unmatched to any gene: 5. The CDR3 length is 16 residues. This clone was seen once. The sequence came from a man aged 25-40 years who had recovered from COVID-19. The source material was peripheral blood. V gene TRBV9 combines with J gene TRBJ2-3, with 8 bases identical to TRBD2. The CDR3: CASSVVGSGATDTQYF. The CDR3 DNA follows: TGTGCCAGCAGCGTAGTGGGTAGCGGGGCCACAGATACGCAGTATTTT.